The present entry profiles one TCR beta chain with its context. The antigen is not known. Each cell subset's genomic DNA was divided evenly among several immunoSEQ plates. About 30,000 T cell genomes, or 200 ng DNA, went into the sorted-subset replicate PCRs. Sequencing used immunoSEQ multiplex PCR; TCRdb keeps in-frame clones, though not all of them. There are roughly 1,000,000 clones in the sample; approximately 80% occur only once, and about 0.52% lies in the top ten. These data come from a study of shared clonotypes between healthy human individuals. Study conclusions and caveats: The researchers took only blood, and tissue repertoires probably look different.

The donor cohort consisted entirely of Caucasian adults residing in Nashville, Tennessee. The CDR3 extends over 15 amino acids. With V trimmed by 6 bases and J by 3 bases, 9 bases remained unmatched. The germline V gene encodes CDR1 SSHAT and CDR2 FNYEAQ (reference sequence). Sequencing was carried out using memory CD4+ T cells from PBMCs. This sample's subset: CD45RA-negative fraction. V gene TRBV7-7 combines with J gene TRBJ2-3; 7 bases map to TRBD2. The sequence derives from a man between 18 and 29 years old in good health. Some clones in this sample may be carry-over from other donors' samples. This CDR3 is CASSIALGGTDTQYF. CDR3 nucleotide sequence: TGTGCCAGCAGTATCGCACTCGGGGGGACAGATACGCAGTATTTT.